These T cell receptor beta chains were read from a single sample in a study of T cell responses to AZD1222 COVID-19 vaccine. Only in-frame clones appear in the TCRdb table, and some are missing; sequencing was by immunoSEQ multiplex PCR. Of 130,000 to 150,000 clones listed, about 92% are singletons. Sequencing was performed on peripheral blood, taken on day 0 of AZD1222 vaccination. These receptors were obtained from an adult in good health. Each CDR3 is given with its conserved first and last residue. Fields, in order: J gene, V gene, D gene, clone size, CDR3 protein, CDR3 DNA. The D gene is left open where the match is weak. Rows may omit the clone size; those that give it use once, few, many or a size class.

j_call: TRBJ2-5
v_call: TRBV5-1
d_call: TRBD2
clone_size: NA
cdr3_aa: CASSLTGGQETQYF
cdr3_nt: TGCGCCAGCAGCCTAACGGGGGGGCAAGAGACCCAGTACTTC

j_call: TRBJ1-2
v_call: TRBV5-1
d_call: NA
clone_size: NA
cdr3_aa: CASSLEGGPDYGYTF
cdr3_nt: TGCGCCAGCAGCTTGGAGGGGGGGCCAGACTATGGCTACACCTTC

j_call: TRBJ1-3
v_call: TRBV3-1/TRBV3-2
d_call: NA
clone_size: NA
cdr3_aa: CASSQGRGNTIYF
cdr3_nt: TGTGCCAGCAGCCAAGGCAGGGGAAACACCATATATTTT

j_call: TRBJ1-2
v_call: TRBV5-1
d_call: NA
clone_size: NA
cdr3_aa: CASSFTGSLNGYTF
cdr3_nt: TGCGCCAGCAGCTTCACAGGGTCCCTCAACGGCTACACCTTC

j_call: TRBJ1-1
v_call: TRBV19
d_call: NA
clone_size: few
cdr3_aa: CASSPLNTEAFF
cdr3_nt: TGTGCCAGTAGTCCACTGAACACTGAAGCTTTCTTT

j_call: TRBJ1-4
v_call: TRBV5-1
d_call: NA
clone_size: NA
cdr3_aa: CASSTTWVDEKLFF
cdr3_nt: TGCGCCAGCAGCACGACCTGGGTGGATGAAAAACTGTTTTTT

j_call: TRBJ1-2
v_call: TRBV18
d_call: NA
clone_size: few
cdr3_aa: CASSIARGGAYGYTF
cdr3_nt: TGTGCCAGCTCAATAGCCCGCGGGGGCGCCTATGGCTACACCTTC

j_call: TRBJ2-3
v_call: TRBV3-1/TRBV3-2
d_call: TRBD2
clone_size: once
cdr3_aa: CASSPLGLAGGGADTQYF
cdr3_nt: TGTGCCAGCAGCCCCCTAGGACTAGCGGGGGGAGGTGCAGATACGCAGTATTTT

j_call: TRBJ1-3
v_call: TRBV14
d_call: NA
clone_size: NA
cdr3_aa: CASSPDSSGNTIYF
cdr3_nt: TGTGCCAGCAGCCCCGACAGCTCTGGAAACACCATATATTTT

j_call: TRBJ1-4
v_call: TRBV27
d_call: NA
clone_size: NA
cdr3_aa: CASSSWRVEKLFF
cdr3_nt: TGTGCCAGCAGTTCATGGAGAGTTGAAAAACTGTTTTTT

j_call: TRBJ1-1
v_call: TRBV7-9
d_call: NA
clone_size: NA
cdr3_aa: CASSFGNTEAFF
cdr3_nt: TGTGCCAGCAGCTTCGGGAACACTGAAGCTTTCTTT

j_call: TRBJ2-5
v_call: TRBV3-1/TRBV3-2
d_call: NA
clone_size: NA
cdr3_aa: CASSGGGSETQYF
cdr3_nt: TGTGCCAGCAGCGGGGGAGGTTCGGAGACCCAGTACTTC

j_call: TRBJ2-3
v_call: TRBV9
d_call: NA
clone_size: NA
cdr3_aa: CASSVGRADTQYF
cdr3_nt: TGTGCCAGCAGCGTAGGGAGAGCAGATACGCAGTATTTT

j_call: TRBJ2-1
v_call: TRBV4-1
d_call: TRBD2
clone_size: NA
cdr3_aa: CASSLPGLVYNEQFF
cdr3_nt: TGCGCCAGCAGCCTCCCAGGACTAGTTTACAATGAGCAGTTCTTC

j_call: TRBJ2-3
v_call: TRBV7-2
d_call: NA
clone_size: few
cdr3_aa: CASSLGTIPSTDTQYF
cdr3_nt: TGTGCCAGCAGCTTAGGGACTATCCCTAGCACAGATACGCAGTATTTT

j_call: TRBJ2-7
v_call: TRBV20-1
d_call: NA
clone_size: NA
cdr3_aa: CSASIATEYSYEQYF
cdr3_nt: TGCAGTGCTAGTATTGCGACCGAATACTCCTACGAGCAGTACTTC

j_call: TRBJ1-2
v_call: TRBV5-1
d_call: TRBD1
clone_size: NA
cdr3_aa: CASSGGQGIKGNGYTF
cdr3_nt: TGCGCCAGCAGCGGAGGACAGGGGATAAAGGGGAATGGCTACACCTTC

j_call: TRBJ1-6
v_call: TRBV2
d_call: NA
clone_size: NA
cdr3_aa: CALGESSYNSPLHF
cdr3_nt: TGTGCGCTTGGGGAAAGCTCCTATAATTCACCCCTCCACTTT

j_call: TRBJ1-2
v_call: TRBV29-1
d_call: NA
clone_size: NA
cdr3_aa: CSARDGYYGYTF
cdr3_nt: TGCAGCGCCCGGGACGGATACTATGGCTACACCTTC

j_call: TRBJ2-5
v_call: TRBV7-9
d_call: NA
clone_size: NA
cdr3_aa: CASSLAPRTSGEYF
cdr3_nt: TGTGCCAGCAGCTTAGCGCCCAGGACGTCTGGGGAGTACTTC

j_call: TRBJ2-7
v_call: TRBV6-5
d_call: NA
clone_size: once
cdr3_aa: CASIGRRVFEQYF
cdr3_nt: TGTGCCAGCATCGGCAGGAGAGTATTCGAGCAGTACTTC

j_call: TRBJ2-1
v_call: TRBV4-1
d_call: NA
clone_size: NA
cdr3_aa: CASSQSPATYNEQFF
cdr3_nt: TGCGCCAGCAGCCAGAGTCCTGCGACCTACAATGAGCAGTTCTTC

j_call: TRBJ2-5
v_call: TRBV5-1
d_call: TRBD2
clone_size: NA
cdr3_aa: CASSLVSRGEETQYF
cdr3_nt: TGCGCCAGCAGCTTGGTTTCGCGGGGGGAAGAGACCCAGTACTTC

j_call: TRBJ1-4
v_call: TRBV6-4
d_call: NA
clone_size: NA
cdr3_aa: CASPSGATNEKLFF
cdr3_nt: TGTGCCAGCCCGTCGGGAGCAACTAATGAAAAACTGTTTTTT

j_call: TRBJ2-7
v_call: TRBV4-3
d_call: TRBD2
clone_size: once
cdr3_aa: CASSPGNSGGTYEQYF
cdr3_nt: TGCGCCAGCAGCCCAGGCAACAGCGGGGGAACCTACGAGCAGTACTTC

j_call: TRBJ2-2
v_call: TRBV10-1
d_call: NA
clone_size: NA
cdr3_aa: CASSESYKTGELFF
cdr3_nt: TGCGCCAGCAGTGAGTCATATAAGACCGGGGAGCTGTTTTTT

j_call: TRBJ1-5
v_call: TRBV20-1
d_call: TRBD1
clone_size: NA
cdr3_aa: CSASFRGQSNQPQHF
cdr3_nt: TGCAGTGCTAGTTTTAGGGGACAGAGTAATCAGCCCCAGCATTTT

j_call: TRBJ2-7
v_call: TRBV6-5
d_call: NA
clone_size: NA
cdr3_aa: CASSYGREYEQYF
cdr3_nt: TGTGCCAGCAGTTATGGACGCGAGTACGAGCAGTACTTC

j_call: TRBJ1-1
v_call: TRBV6-5
d_call: NA
clone_size: NA
cdr3_aa: CASSYNGGNTEAFF
cdr3_nt: TGTGCCAGCAGTTACAACGGGGGGAACACTGAAGCTTTCTTT